Listed below are T cell receptor beta chains from one sample, sequenced in a study of blood T cell repertoires in COVID-19. TCRdb keeps only in-frame clones here, not all; method: immunoSEQ multiplex PCR. Of some 66,000 clones in the sample, over 85% were seen once. The source material was peripheral blood. These receptors all come from a man aged 65-85 years with active COVID-19. CDR3s include the opening cysteine and the closing phenylalanine or tryptophan.

v_gene | CDR3aa
TRBV18 | CASTTGQGNNQPQHF
TRBV6-2/TRBV6-3 | CASSSPDRGLYQPQHF
TRBV6-6 | CATTREWSSYEQYF
TRBV11-3 | CASTGEFTGELFF
TRBV7-6 | CASSLVRGSSTDTQYF
TRBV28 | CASSLFGQGRADTQYF
TRBV7-9 | CASSLAGGVETQYF
TRBV6-6 | CASRRTGANTGELFF
TRBV5-1 | CASSENNEQFF
TRBV28 | CASSPTVSSYNEQFF
TRBV6-5 | CASSYSRTGSQPQHF
TRBV27 | CASRKDRGEISSPLHF
TRBV24-1 | CATSVGAYQPQHF
TRBV2 | CASSEGLQGNEQFF
TRBV5-1 | CASSVTSGGAFYNEQFF
TRBV5-1 | CASSLRGQGSSNEQFF
TRBV6-5 | CASSYSRTGFNSPLHF
TRBV5-6 | CASSRLAGGRFGELFF
TRBV15 | CATWRGGGRNTGELFF
TRBV2 | CASREDSGGRAFF
TRBV4-1 | CASSQGEGVRNTIYF
TRBV7-2 | CASSPDWQGEQFF
TRBV4-1 | CASSHPASGLYEQYF
TRBV21-1 | CASSKGRATSTDTQYF